These T cell receptor beta chains were read from a single sample in a study of beta chain features in type 1 diabetes. TCRdb's table, derived via immunoSEQ multiplex PCR, lists solely in-frame clones and lacks some. Among a few hundred thousand clones listed, approximately 10% were seen once. Material for sequencing was naive CD4+ T cells from blood. Receptor source: a man in his thirties or forties with type 1 diabetes. Each CDR3 is given with its conserved first and last residue. A D gene is named only where the DNA matches it firmly. Expanded clones get a size class; other rows say once, few or many, or leave the size out.

TRBV11-2	NA	TRBD2	TRBJ2-3	CASSPTGGTSTDTQYF	TGTGCCAGCAGCCCTACGGGGGGGACGAGCACAGATACGCAGTATTTT
TRBV30	few	TRBD1	TRBJ1-6	CAWSVRGPGMNSPLHF	TGTGCCTGGAGTGTAAGGGGGCCAGGTATGAATTCACCCCTCCACTTT
TRBV7-3	NA	TRBD2	TRBJ2-1	CASSLQRGGPHNEQFF	TGTGCCAGCAGCTTACAGCGGGGGGGTCCTCACAATGAGCAGTTCTTC
TRBV14	NA	NA	TRBJ2-2	CASSQGENTGELFF	TGTGCCAGCAGCCAGGGCGAGAACACCGGGGAGCTGTTTTTT
TRBV19	few	NA	TRBJ1-5	CASSREPQHF	TGTGCCAGTAGTCGGGAGCCCCAGCATTTT
TRBV2	NA	NA	TRBJ1-2	CASRVDSDYGYTF	TGTGCCAGCAGGGTCGACAGCGACTATGGCTACACCTTC
TRBV5-1	NA	NA	TRBJ1-6	CASSFDNSPLHF	TGCGCCAGCAGCTTCGATAATTCACCCCTCCACTTT
TRBV19	NA	TRBD2	TRBJ2-7	CASSPGGTYEQYF	TGTGCCAGTAGTCCGGGGGGAACCTACGAGCAGTACTTC
TRBV2	few	TRBD1	TRBJ1-5	CASSEDRGSEPQHF	TGTGCCAGCAGTGAAGACAGGGGGTCGGAGCCCCAGCATTTT
TRBV27	few	TRBD2	TRBJ2-1	CASRGSGGYNEQFF	TGTGCCAGCAGGGGGAGCGGGGGGTACAATGAGCAGTTCTTC
TRBV6-6	NA	TRBD1	TRBJ1-5	CASRDRDQPQHF	TGTGCCAGCAGAGACAGGGATCAGCCCCAGCATTTT
TRBV2	NA	NA	TRBJ2-6	CASSDGQMDSGANVLTF	TGTGCCAGCAGTGACGGACAGATGGACTCTGGGGCCAACGTCCTGACTTTC
TRBV5-1	few	TRBD2	TRBJ2-1	CASSLELAGTYNEQFF	TGCGCCAGCAGCTTGGAACTAGCGGGCACCTACAATGAGCAGTTCTTC
TRBV2	few	TRBD2	TRBJ2-3	CASKGKRGADTQYF	TGTGCCAGCAAGGGGAAGCGGGGGGCTGATACGCAGTATTTT
TRBV18	few	NA	TRBJ2-5	CASSVAETQYF	TGTGCCAGCTCAGTAGCAGAGACCCAGTACTTC
TRBV15	NA	TRBD1	TRBJ1-2	CATSRGGTGVDYGYTF	TGTGCCACCAGCAGAGGGGGGACAGGGGTGGACTATGGCTACACCTTC
TRBV7-9	NA	NA	TRBJ2-7	CASSLGHLSYEQYF	TGTGCCAGCAGCTTAGGGCACCTCTCCTACGAGCAGTACTTC
TRBV4-3	NA	NA	TRBJ2-1	CASSQPPLNEQFF	TGCGCCAGCAGCCAACCCCCCCTCAATGAGCAGTTCTTC
TRBV6-1	NA	TRBD1	TRBJ2-5	CASSQPGGETQYF	TGTGCCAGCAGCCAGCCAGGGGGCGAGACCCAGTACTTC
TRBV7-9	NA	NA	TRBJ2-3	CASSLVGDFNLRTDTQYF	TGTGCCAGCAGCTTAGTGGGGGACTTCAACCTCCGCACAGATACGCAGTATTTT
TRBV11-2	NA	NA	TRBJ2-7	CASSSGGYYEQYF	TGTGCCAGCAGCTCCGGGGGTTACTACGAGCAGTACTTC
TRBV4-2	few	TRBD2	TRBJ2-3	CASSQDRAGGPGDTQYF	TGTGCCAGCAGCCAAGATCGTGCGGGGGGGCCAGGAGATACGCAGTATTTT
TRBV9	few	NA	TRBJ2-7	CASSATSGLSYEQYF	TGTGCCAGCAGCGCTACATCGGGACTCTCCTACGAGCAGTACTTC
TRBV9	few	TRBD1	TRBJ1-5	CASSARDRDQPQHF	TGTGCCAGCAGCGCCCGGGACAGAGATCAGCCCCAGCATTTT
TRBV5-6	NA	TRBD2	TRBJ2-2	CASSPSGAGRAGELFF	TGTGCCAGCAGCCCAAGTGGAGCGGGGCGGGCCGGGGAGCTGTTTTTT
TRBV11-2	NA	NA	TRBJ1-4	CASGAGPNEKLFF	TGTGCCAGCGGAGCGGGGCCTAATGAAAAACTGTTTTTT